Presented here are 28 T cell receptor beta chains from one specimen sequenced in a study of CD8+CD57+ T cells in acquired aplastic anemia. TCR beta VDJ and CDR3 were profiled, and genomic DNA was the template. TCRdb re-called the reads through MiXCR, storing one row per CDR3 protein. The table records around 290,000 distinct CDR3 sequences, approximately 58% of them present only once. For sequencing, patients were chosen who had shown expansion of CD8+CD57+ cells by flow cytometry. The sample taken for sequencing was sorted CD4+, CD8+, or CD8+CD57+ T cells (not recorded which) from PBMCs. These receptors all come from a human donor with aplastic anemia.

In regard to this clonotype: Relative to the germline gene, one junction end is altered; a read error may explain this. The gene calls are TRBV7-2 and TRBJ2-1; a possible D gene is TRBD2 (7 bases). The CDR3 loop spans 15 amino acids. Germline V gene data show CDR1 as SGHTA and CDR2 as FQGNSA. The CDR3 loop reads CASSPSGGGRNEQLF. CDR3 sequence (DNA): TGTGCCAGCAGCCCCTCGGGGGGCGGTCGCAATGAGCAGCTCTTC.

CDR3 nucleotides: TGTGCCAGCAGCGTAGGGGTGAAGGATACGCAGTATTTT. This encodes CASSVGVKDTQYF. V and J are TRBV9 and TRBJ2-3; unclear D gene. Trimming cost V 0 bases and J 6 bases, with 8 bases left between them. This CDR3 region has 13 residues. Germline CDR1 SGDLS, CDR2 YYNGEE.

This clonotype was detected ten times or more. V gene TRBV3-1 combines with J gene TRBJ2-7; D may correspond to TRBD1 or TRBD2 (5 bases each). Germline CDR1 and CDR2: LGHDT and YNNKEL (reference sequence). This CDR3 spans 13 amino acids. V dropped 1 base and J dropped 9 bases, with 13 bases sitting between them. CDR3 bases: TGTGCCAGCAGCCAAGTGAGGGGACGGGTGCAGTACTTC. Translated, it gives CASSQVRGRVQYF.

This clonotype showed up many times. The chain uses TRBV20-1 and TRBJ1-4; 12 nucleotides line up with TRBD1. This CDR3 is built from 15 residues. Germline trimming cut 3 bases from V and 10 bases from J; bases unmatched to any gene: 9. Germline lookup yields CDR1 DFQATT and CDR2 SNEGSKA (reference sequence). In DNA form, the CDR3 reads TGCAGTGCTAGGGGACAGGGGGCATGGTACGGAAAACTGTTTTTT. Translation: CSARGQGAWYGKLFF.

The chain uses TRBV20-1 and TRBJ2-7; 11 bases are shared with TRBD2. The V and J ends lost 5 bases and 2 bases, in that order; junction bases with no gene match: 5. Per germline, CDR1 DFQATT and CDR2 SNEGSKA (reference sequence). The CDR3 is made up of 14 amino acids. The CDR3 sequence is CSAHIAGGAYEQYF. The CDR3 region has the DNA TGCAGTGCTCATATAGCGGGAGGGGCCTACGAGCAGTACTTC.

The table lists this clonotype with a few counts. The CDR3 protein is CASSTYLAGGKNEQFF. CDR3 in DNA: TGTGCCAGTAGTACGTATCTAGCGGGGGGGAAAAATGAGCAGTTCTTC. The chain combines TRBV19 with TRBJ2-1, with 12 positions matching TRBD2. V was pared by 4 bases and J by 7 bases, with 8 bases of the junction left unmatched. The CDR3 sequence is 16 residues long. CDR1 is LNHDA and CDR2 is SQIVND in the germline V gene (reference sequence).

DNA for the CDR3: TGCAGCGTTCCCACGACTAGCGGGATTGGCGGGGAGCTGTTTTTT. It translates to CSVPTTSGIGGELFF. The chain uses TRBV29-1 and TRBJ2-2, with 11 bases matching TRBD2. This CDR3 has 15 amino acids. V was pared by 5 bases and J by 7 bases, with 9 bases of the junction left unmatched. Germline CDR1 reads SQVTM; CDR2 reads ANQGSEA.

This chain links TRBV20-1 with TRBJ2-7; the D is unclear. The CDR3 runs 12 residues. The germline V gene has CDR1 DFQATT and CDR2 SNEGSKA (reference sequence). Trimming took 2 bases from V and 2 from J, leaving 7 bases between them. This CDR3 reads CSARQATYEQYF. In DNA, the CDR3 is TGCAGTGCTAGACAGGCGACCTACGAGCAGTACTTC.

This sequence joins TRBV2 and TRBJ1-3; tentative D call: TRBD1 (5 bases). Germline V gene lookup returns CDR1 SNHLY and CDR2 FYNNEI. Trimming stripped 6 bases from V and 0 bases from J, with 9 bases between. CDR3 length: 14 residues. The CDR3 DNA sequence: TGTGCCAGCAGAGGGACGGACTCTGGAAACACCATATATTTT. This gives the protein CASRGTDSGNTIYF.

The chain has TRBV24-1 and TRBJ2-5; the match to TRBD1 covers 9 bases. The length of the CDR3 is 17 residues. CDR1 is KGHDR, CDR2 SFDVKD, per germline. The V gene end was trimmed by 4 bases and the J gene end by 2 bases; junction bases not matched to a gene: 10. CDR3 sequence: CATSDDRGGPKQETQYF. CDR3 DNA: TGTGCCACCAGTGACGACAGGGGGGGTCCCAAACAAGAGACCCAGTACTTC.

This clonotype was recorded at least ten times. The rearrangement joins TRBV3-1 to TRBJ2-7; D unclear. The germline CDR1 and CDR2 sequences are LGHDT and YNNKEL (reference sequence). V lost 3 bases to trimming and J lost 2 bases, with 11 bases between them. The CDR3 extends over 14 amino acids. The CDR3 loop reads CASSQGPMTYEQYF. In DNA form, the CDR3 reads TGTGCCAGCAGCCAGGGTCCTATGACCTACGAGCAGTACTTC.

This clonotype was detected only once. No conserved phenylalanine or tryptophan is present at the end of the CDR3, so a read error is the likely explanation. This sequence joins TRBV7-9 and TRBJ1-2; TRBD1 might be the D (5 bases). The CDR3 totals 15 residues. CDR1 and CDR2 from the germline V gene are SEHNR and FQNEAQ (reference sequence). The CDR3 sequence: CATSSRRDFSNGYTV. DNA for the CDR3: TGTGCCACCAGCTCCCGCAGGGATTTTTCTAATGGCTACACCGTC.

This clonotype was counted ten times or more. The rearrangement links TRBV19 to TRBJ1-5; D is undetermined. This CDR3 has 13 amino acids. Per germline, CDR1 LNHDA and CDR2 SQIVND (reference sequence). V was clipped by 4 bases and J by 1 base, with 5 bases between them. This chain's CDR3 is CASSRRSNQPQHF. In DNA form, the CDR3 reads TGTGCCAGTAGTAGAAGGAGCAATCAGCCCCAGCATTTT.

The V gene is TRBV19, the J gene TRBJ2-5; 7 bases fit TRBD2. The CDR3 totals 14 residues. Trimming removed 4 bases from V and 2 bases from J; junction bases left unmatched: 4. Germline CDR1 is LNHDA and CDR2 is SQIVND (reference sequence). CDR3 sequence: CASSRTSYQETQYF. In DNA, the CDR3 is TGTGCCAGTAGTAGGACTAGTTATCAAGAGACCCAGTACTTC.

This rearrangement joins TRBV10-3 to TRBJ1-4; 9 nucleotides match TRBD1. In germline, CDR1 is ENHRY, CDR2 SYGVKD. The J segment lost 5 bases and the V segment lost 5 bases, leaving 6 bases of the junction unmatched. There are 15 residues in the CDR3. The CDR3 coding sequence is TGTGCCATCAGTCCCTCCGGGACAGGGAATGAAAAACTGTTTTTT. Its translation: CAISPSGTGNEKLFF.

Of note for this clonotype: Its ends do not fully match the called genes, so a read error is possible. V usage is TRBV6-5 and J usage is TRBJ1-1; D perhaps matches TRBD1 (5 bases). The CDR3 loop spans 14 amino acids. Germline CDR1 is MNHEY and CDR2 is SVGAGI. The CDR3 DNA reads as TGTGCCAGCAATGATGGGGGTCCGTGGGGTGAAGCTTCCTTT. Encoded protein: CASNDGGPWGEASF.

V gene TRBV20-1 combines with J gene TRBJ2-7; weak D call: TRBD1 (5 bases). This CDR3 has 13 amino acids. The germline V gene has CDR1 DFQATT and CDR2 SNEGSKA (reference sequence). V was shortened by 6 bases and J by 2 bases, with 14 bases between the two germline ends. Written as DNA, the CDR3 is TGCAGTGCCATTGGCAGGGTGACCTACGAGCAGTACTTC. Encoded protein: CSAIGRVTYEQYF.

This clonotype was seen repeatedly, ten times or more. The V gene is TRBV11-1, the J gene TRBJ2-2; D may be TRBD2 (6 bases). Germline V CDR1 and CDR2: SGHAT, FQDESV (reference sequence). The length of the CDR3 is 17 residues. Trimming pared 1 base from V and 8 bases from J, leaving 20 bases between. The DNA of the CDR3 is TGTGCCAGCAGCTTAGTTGGCGGGGCGCGGTCGTCAGGGGAGCTGTTTTTT. This translates into CASSLVGGARSSGELFF.

This clonotype was observed many times. This chain links TRBV3-1 with TRBJ2-1; no reliable D call. Per the germline V gene, CDR1 is LGHDT and CDR2 is YNNKEL (reference sequence). The length of the CDR3 is 14 residues. V shed 2 bases and J shed 1 base, with 6 bases lying between them. The DNA of the CDR3 is TGTGCCAGCAGCCAATATGCTTCCTACAATGAGCAGTTCTTC. This translates into CASSQYASYNEQFF.

This chain connects TRBV12-3 or TRBV12-4 to TRBJ2-3; D gene ambiguous. This CDR3 is 13 amino acids long. Trimming cost V 4 bases and J 0 bases, with 5 bases left between them. The CDR3 spells CASSYPSTDTQYF. CDR3 in DNA: TGTGCCAGCAGTTACCCAAGCACAGATACGCAGTATTTT.

This CDR3 reads CASSDRYSLYGYTF. CDR3 sequence (DNA): TGTGCCAGCAGTGATCGGTACAGCCTGTATGGCTACACCTTC. V and J are TRBV25-1 and TRBJ1-2; D is ambiguous. The germline CDR1 and CDR2 sequences are MGHDK and SYGVNS. Trimming removed 3 bases from V and 5 bases from J, with 13 bases in between. This CDR3 comprises 14 residues.

This clonotype was seen ten or more times. The chain couples TRBV7-9 to TRBJ1-1; the D is unclear. CDR3 length: 14 residues. CDR1 SEHNR and CDR2 FQNEAQ come from the germline V gene (reference sequence). Trimming removed 2 bases from V and 0 bases from J, with 7 bases in between. CDR3: CASSLSTMNTEAFF. DNA of the CDR3: TGTGCCAGCAGCTTATCGACCATGAACACTGAAGCTTTCTTT. The full variable domain, in which reference TRBV7-9 and TRBJ1-1 provide the parts outside the CDR3, is DTGVSQNPRHKITKRGQNVTFRCDPISEHNRLYWYRQTLGQGPEFLTYFQNEAQLEKSRLLSDRFSAERPKGSFSTLEIQRTEQGDSAMYLCASSLSTMNTEAFFGQGTRLTVV.

Of note for this clonotype: A much bigger clone sits one base away, suggesting this may be a read error. The chain couples TRBV3-1 to TRBJ2-7, with 10 nucleotides matching TRBD2. Losses at the gene ends were 4 bases for V and 2 bases for J; bases not matched to a gene: 5. The CDR3 contains 15 residues. The germline V gene has CDR1 LGHDT and CDR2 YNNKEL (reference sequence). In DNA, the CDR3 is TGTGCCAGCAGCCGAGTACTAGCGGGAACCTACGAGCAGTACTTC. The encoded protein is CASSRVLAGTYEQYF.

The table lists this clonotype with a few counts. The gene calls are TRBV10-3 and TRBJ1-3; D unclear. Per the germline V gene, CDR1 is ENHRY and CDR2 is SYGVKD. V dropped 7 bases and J dropped 0 bases, with 10 bases sitting between them. The CDR3 consists of 14 residues. The CDR3 reads CAIKGATSGNTIYF. CDR3 sequence (DNA): TGTGCCATCAAAGGCGCTACCTCTGGAAACACCATATATTTT.

The gene calls are TRBV7-3 and TRBJ1-4; tentatively, D is TRBD1 (5 bases). V lost 3 bases and J 1 base, leaving 15 bases between the germline ends. The germline gives CDR1 SGHTA, CDR2 FQGTGA. CDR3 size: 17 residues. CDR3 DNA: TGTGCCAGCAGCTTCGGTGATGGGGGGGTAACTAATGAAAAACTGTTTTTT. The encoded protein is CASSFGDGGVTNEKLFF.

The gene calls are TRBV10-3 and TRBJ2-7; D remains ambiguous. The germline gives CDR1 ENHRY, CDR2 SYGVKD. Trimming cost V 3 bases and J 6 bases, with 6 bases left between them. The CDR3 is 11 residues long. CDR3 DNA sequence: TGTGCCATCAGTGAAAACGGCGAGCAGTACTTC. Amino acid sequence: CAISENGEQYF.

This chain uses TRBV28 with TRBJ1-5; perhaps TRBD1 as D (5 bases). The CDR3 has 13 amino acids. Looked up from germline, CDR1 is MDHEN and CDR2 is SYDVKM. The germline V and J ends were trimmed by 6 bases and 7 bases, with 13 bases remaining between them. CDR3 amino acids: CASSRGGVQPQHF. The CDR3, as DNA: TGTGCCAGCAGCCGGGGGGGGGTCCAGCCCCAGCATTTT.

The chain recombines TRBV2 with TRBJ2-2; TRBD1 matches 7 bases. CDR3 length: 15 residues. The J segment lost 0 bases and the V segment lost 6 bases, leaving 4 bases of the junction unmatched. Germline lookup yields CDR1 SNHLY and CDR2 FYNNEI. CDR3 in amino acids: CASRKDRTNTGELFF. CDR3 coding DNA: TGTGCCAGCAGGAAGGACAGGACGAACACCGGGGAGCTGTTTTTT.